This T cell receptor (beta chain) derives from a study of shared clonotypes between healthy human individuals (dated by TCRdb to 2019 to 2021). For the study in its entirety: Three men and two women, aged 18 to 49 years, made up the cohort. For each donor, CD4 naive and CD4 memory were each given three plates, CD8 naive was given two plates, and CD8 memory was given one plate. Blood TCR repertoires of five healthy adults were deeply sequenced to estimate repertoire size and the extent of clonotype sharing between individuals. Different laboratories and diverse techniques were used to prepare libraries and sequence TCR repertoires, to increase sequencing depth and limit assay-specific biases. Leukapheresis yielded between about 0.8 and 9.5 billion PBMCs per donor.

Findings and caveats that apply to the study as a whole: Compared with non-shared clonotypes, clonotypes shared by all four sorted-subset donors had higher generation probabilities. Larger estimated clonotype richness was generally found for naive subsets than for memory subsets. Pairwise subsampling led to the expectation that sequencing depth would affect the degree of clonotype sharing among donors. Incomplete sequencing was indicated by rarefaction of sorted-subset datasets, despite the large sequencing depth. The small number of donors limited the genetic and exposure-history diversity represented. Sharing across a few donors was observed for roughly 5.4% of naive CD4, under 4% of naive CD8, over 2% of memory CD4, and about 0.4% of memory CD8 clonotypes. Sampling was limited to blood, and TCR repertoires in tissue likely differ from TCR repertoires in blood.

CD8 naive samples were obtained by positive selection for CCR7 among CD45RO-negative cells, yielding a CD45RA+CCR7+ population from which TemRA cells were excluded. Donors were healthy HIV-negative adults with no recently reported acute infections or vaccinations. Every donor was a Caucasian adult residing in Nashville, Tennessee, USA. After blood collection by leukapheresis, PBMCs were isolated using Ficoll-Histopaque density gradient centrifugation and then cryopreserved in the vapor phase of liquid nitrogen. Analytical flow cytometry was used to check the purity and quantity of every magnetically sorted T cell population. Each sorted fraction had its genomic DNA isolated and then quantified by UV absorbance on a Nanodrop 2000c. The V and J ends are trimmed by 2 bases and 2 bases, leaving 15 bases between them. CDR1 PRHDT and CDR2 FYEKMQ are derived from the germline V gene (reference sequence). Its CDR3 holds 16 amino acids, cysteine through phenylalanine. The kept DNA is CDR3 alone, 48 bases in frame from the first base.

Using the deep immunoSEQ assay, TCR CDR3 regions were amplified from genomic DNA by multiplex PCR. Extracted genomic DNA from each cell subset was spread evenly across all wells of several immunoSEQ 96-well plates, with each plate serving as a replicate. For sorted subsets, approximately 200 ng of genomic DNA, equivalent to some 30,000 T cell genomes, went into each replicate PCR. Purified libraries were measured with a Qubit 3.0 fluorometer, size-checked on a Bioanalyzer 2100, and measured again with the KAPA Library Quantification kit. A separate single-read 150-cycle Illumina NextSeq 550 flow cell was used to sequence each immunoSEQ 96-well plate. The published analysis was carried out like this. The immunoSEQ output contained only junctional sequences without quality scores, so filtering could not match that applied to full-length reads. To assign V/J genes and CDR3, sequences were annotated using PyIR, a Python wrapper for IgBLAST v1.9, with IMGT germline references. Reads with weak V/J assignments (E-value above 1e-6), missing CDR3, stop codons, out-of-frame junctions, or ambiguous translated residues were removed. V3J clonotypes were defined as sequences sharing the same inferred V gene, J gene, and CDR3 amino acid sequence. The percentage overlap between two repertoires was calculated by dividing the number of shared unique clonotypes by the size of the smaller repertoire. RTK rarefaction, the Chao1 estimator, and Recon v2.1 estimates of unobserved clonotypes were used to assess repertoire richness. Generation probabilities for all TCRbeta clonotypes obtained by the gDNA method from a few donors were computed using OLGA. TCRdb retrieved this table from immuneACCESS and kept in-frame rearrangements only. Not all clones are present; in checked studies, unresolved V genes account for under half, and no reason is known for the remainder. For V, J and clone size, that table is used; D and trimming come from the DNA. The table for this sample lists about 2 million clones; less than 95% of them were counted only once. The ten largest clones capture 1.2% of the sample.

For this clone: The antigen this receptor binds is unknown. No base quality information exists; no much larger clone differs at one position.

The TCR was taken from a man aged 18-30 years in good health. The sample taken for sequencing was naive CD8+ T cells sorted from blood. The sample's cell subset or site label is to be understood as: CD45RA+CCR7+. Rearrangement joined TRBV13 to TRBJ2-5; the D gene is possibly TRBD1, with 6 bases matching. The nucleotides read TGTGCCAGCAGCTTATCAATCGGACAGTTTCAAGAGACCCAGTACTTC. Protein translation: CASSLSIGQFQETQYF.